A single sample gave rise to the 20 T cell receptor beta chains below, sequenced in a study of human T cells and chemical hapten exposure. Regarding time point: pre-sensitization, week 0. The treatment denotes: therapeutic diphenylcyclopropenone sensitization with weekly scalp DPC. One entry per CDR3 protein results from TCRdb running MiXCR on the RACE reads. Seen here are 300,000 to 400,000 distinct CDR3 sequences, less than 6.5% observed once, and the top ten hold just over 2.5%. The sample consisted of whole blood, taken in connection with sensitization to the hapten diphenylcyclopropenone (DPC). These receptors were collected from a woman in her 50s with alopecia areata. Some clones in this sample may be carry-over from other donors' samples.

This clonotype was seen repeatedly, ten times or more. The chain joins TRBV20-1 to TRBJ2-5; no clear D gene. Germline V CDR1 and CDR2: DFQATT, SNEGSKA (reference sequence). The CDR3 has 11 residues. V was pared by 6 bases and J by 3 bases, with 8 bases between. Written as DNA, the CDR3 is TGCAGTGCCCAGCCGGAAGAGACCCAGTACTTC. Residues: CSAQPEETQYF.

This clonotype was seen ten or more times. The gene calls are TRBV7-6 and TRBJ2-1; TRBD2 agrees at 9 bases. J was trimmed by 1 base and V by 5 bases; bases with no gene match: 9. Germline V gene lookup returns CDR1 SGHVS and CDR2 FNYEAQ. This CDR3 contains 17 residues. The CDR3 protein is CASSPIAGAPSYNEQFF. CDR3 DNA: TGTGCCAGCAGCCCTATAGCGGGGGCCCCTTCCTACAATGAGCAGTTCTTC.

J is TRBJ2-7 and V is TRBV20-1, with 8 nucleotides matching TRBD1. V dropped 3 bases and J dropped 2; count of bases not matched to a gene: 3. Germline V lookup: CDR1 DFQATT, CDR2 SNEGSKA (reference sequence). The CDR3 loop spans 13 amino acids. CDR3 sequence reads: CSARDRAAYEQYF. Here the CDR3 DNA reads TGCAGTGCTAGGGACAGGGCAGCCTACGAGCAGTACTTC.

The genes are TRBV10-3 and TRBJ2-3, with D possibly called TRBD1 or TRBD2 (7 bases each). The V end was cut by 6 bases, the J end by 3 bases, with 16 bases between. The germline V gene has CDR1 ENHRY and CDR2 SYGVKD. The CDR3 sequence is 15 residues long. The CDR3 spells CAISARQGGTDTQYF. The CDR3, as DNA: TGTGCCATCAGCGCACGACAGGGAGGGACAGATACGCAGTATTTT.

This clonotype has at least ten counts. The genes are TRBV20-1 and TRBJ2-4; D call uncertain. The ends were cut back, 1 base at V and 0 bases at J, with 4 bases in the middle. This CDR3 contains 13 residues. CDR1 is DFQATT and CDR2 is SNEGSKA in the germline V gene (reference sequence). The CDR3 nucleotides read TGCAGTGCTAGAGTCGTAGCCAAAAACATTCAGTACTTC. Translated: CSARVVAKNIQYF.

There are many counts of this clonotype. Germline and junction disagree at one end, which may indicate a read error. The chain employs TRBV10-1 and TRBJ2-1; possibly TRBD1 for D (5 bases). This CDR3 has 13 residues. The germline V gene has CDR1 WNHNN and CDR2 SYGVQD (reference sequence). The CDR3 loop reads CASSESNTGARYF. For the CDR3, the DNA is TGCGCCAGCAGTGAGTCAAATACAGGAGCACGGTACTTC.

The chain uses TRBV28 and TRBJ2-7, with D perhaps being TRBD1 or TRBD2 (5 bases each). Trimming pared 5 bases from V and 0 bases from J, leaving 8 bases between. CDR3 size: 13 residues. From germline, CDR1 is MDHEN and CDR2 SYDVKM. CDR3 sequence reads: CASSGTPSYEQYF. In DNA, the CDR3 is TGTGCCAGCAGTGGGACCCCCTCCTACGAGCAGTACTTC.

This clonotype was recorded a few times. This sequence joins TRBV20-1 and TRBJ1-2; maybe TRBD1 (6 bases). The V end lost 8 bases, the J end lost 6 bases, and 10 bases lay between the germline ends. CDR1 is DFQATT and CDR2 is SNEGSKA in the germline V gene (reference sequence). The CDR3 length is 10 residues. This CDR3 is CSSRTDGYTF. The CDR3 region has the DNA TGCAGTTCCCGGACAGATGGCTACACCTTC.

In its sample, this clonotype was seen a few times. The CDR3 region has the DNA TGTGCCAGCAGCAAGACTCGGAATGAGCAGTTCTTC. Amino acid sequence: CASSKTRNEQFF. The chain is built from TRBV6-6 and TRBJ2-1; no firm D call. Germline loops: CDR1 MNHNY, CDR2 SVGAGI (reference sequence). Deletions cut 6 bases from V and 7 bases from J, with 10 bases between. The CDR3 runs 12 residues.

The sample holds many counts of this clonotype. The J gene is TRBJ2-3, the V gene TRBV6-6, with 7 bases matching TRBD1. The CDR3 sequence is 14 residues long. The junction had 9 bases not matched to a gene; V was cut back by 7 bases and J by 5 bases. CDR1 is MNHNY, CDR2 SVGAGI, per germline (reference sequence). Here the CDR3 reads CASTPGQGEDTQYF. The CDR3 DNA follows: TGTGCCAGCACTCCCGGGCAGGGGGAAGATACGCAGTATTTT.

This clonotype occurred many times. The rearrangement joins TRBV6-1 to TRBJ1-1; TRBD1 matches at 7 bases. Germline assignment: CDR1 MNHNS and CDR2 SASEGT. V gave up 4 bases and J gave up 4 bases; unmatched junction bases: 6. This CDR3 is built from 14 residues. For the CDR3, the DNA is TGTGCCAGCAGTGGGAACCAGGGGGTCACTGAAGCTTTCTTT. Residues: CASSGNQGVTEAFF.

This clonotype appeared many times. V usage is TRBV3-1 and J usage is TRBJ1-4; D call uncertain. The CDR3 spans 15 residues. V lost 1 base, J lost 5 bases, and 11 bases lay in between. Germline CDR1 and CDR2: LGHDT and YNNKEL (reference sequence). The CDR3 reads CASSQVRAVNEKLFF. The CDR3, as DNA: TGTGCCAGCAGCCAAGTTAGGGCAGTCAATGAAAAACTGTTTTTT. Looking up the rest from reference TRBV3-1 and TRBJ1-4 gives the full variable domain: DTAVSQTPKYLVTQMGNDKSIKCEQNLGHDTMYWYKQDSKKFLKIMFSYNNKELIINETVPNRFSPKSPDKAHLNLHINSLELGDSAVYFCASSQVRAVNEKLFFGSGTQLSVL.

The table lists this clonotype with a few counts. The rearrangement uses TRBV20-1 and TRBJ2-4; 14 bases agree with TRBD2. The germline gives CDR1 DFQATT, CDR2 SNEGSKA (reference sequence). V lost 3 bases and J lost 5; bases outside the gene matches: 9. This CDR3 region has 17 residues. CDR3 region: CSARATSGRAGENIQYF. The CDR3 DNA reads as TGCAGTGCTAGGGCGACTAGCGGGAGGGCCGGGGAAAACATTCAGTACTTC.

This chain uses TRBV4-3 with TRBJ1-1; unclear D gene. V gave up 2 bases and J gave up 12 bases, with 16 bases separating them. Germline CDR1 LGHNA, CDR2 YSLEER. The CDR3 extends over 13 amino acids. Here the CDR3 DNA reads TGCGCCAGCAGCCAACGGCCAAGCAGTAAATCTTTCTTT. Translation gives CASSQRPSSKSFF.

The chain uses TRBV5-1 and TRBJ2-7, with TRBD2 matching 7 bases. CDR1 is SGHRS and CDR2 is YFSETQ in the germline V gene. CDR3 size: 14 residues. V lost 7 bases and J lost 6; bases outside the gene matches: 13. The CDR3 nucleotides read TGCGCCAGCGCCGCGGGAGACATCCCCCGCGAGCAGTACTTC. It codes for CASAAGDIPREQYF.

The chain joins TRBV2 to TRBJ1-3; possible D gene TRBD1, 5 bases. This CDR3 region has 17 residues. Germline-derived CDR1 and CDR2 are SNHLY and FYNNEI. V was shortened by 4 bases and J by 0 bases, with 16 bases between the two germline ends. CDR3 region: CASSVWTSLNSGNTIYF. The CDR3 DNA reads TGTGCCAGCAGTGTGTGGACAAGTCTTAACTCTGGAAACACCATATATTTT.

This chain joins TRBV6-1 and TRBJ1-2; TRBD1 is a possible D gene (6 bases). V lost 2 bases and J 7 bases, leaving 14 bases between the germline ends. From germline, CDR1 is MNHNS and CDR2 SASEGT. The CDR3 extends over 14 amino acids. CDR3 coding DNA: TGTGCCAGCAGTGAAAAGGAGGGGGTCGTTGGCTACACCTTC. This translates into CASSEKEGVVGYTF.

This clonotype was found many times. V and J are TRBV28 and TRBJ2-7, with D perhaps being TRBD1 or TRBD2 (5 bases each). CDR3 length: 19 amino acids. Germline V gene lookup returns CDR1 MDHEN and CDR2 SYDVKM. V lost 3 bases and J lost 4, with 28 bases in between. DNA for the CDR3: TGTGCCAGCAGTTTTTTCTTTTCCGGGGCTCCATTTTTTCCATACGAGCAGTACTTC. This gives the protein CASSFFFSGAPFFPYEQYF. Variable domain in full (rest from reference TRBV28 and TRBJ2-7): DVKVTQSSRYLVKRTGEKVFLECVQDMDHENMFWYRQDPGLGLRLIYFSYDVKMKEKGDIPEGYSVSREKKERFSLILESASTNQTSMYLCASSFFFSGAPFFPYEQYFGPGTRLTVT.

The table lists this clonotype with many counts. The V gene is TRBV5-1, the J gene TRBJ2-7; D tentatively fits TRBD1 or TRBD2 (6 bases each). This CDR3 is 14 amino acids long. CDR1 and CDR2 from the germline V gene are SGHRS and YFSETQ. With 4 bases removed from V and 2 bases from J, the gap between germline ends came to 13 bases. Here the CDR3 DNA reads TGCGCCAGCAGCGGCGGGACATCCACCTACGAGCAGTACTTC. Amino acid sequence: CASSGGTSTYEQYF.

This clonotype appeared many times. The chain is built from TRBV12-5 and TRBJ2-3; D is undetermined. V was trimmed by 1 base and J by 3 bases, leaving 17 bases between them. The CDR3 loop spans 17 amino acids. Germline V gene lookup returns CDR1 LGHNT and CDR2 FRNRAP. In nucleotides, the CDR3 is TGTGCTAGTGGTTTGGATCAACCGCCTATGGGTACAGATACGCAGTATTTT. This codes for CASGLDQPPMGTDTQYF. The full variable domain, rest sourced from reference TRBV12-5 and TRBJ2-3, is DARVTQTPRHKVTEMGQEVTMRCQPILGHNTVFWYRQTMMQGLELLAYFRNRAPLDDSGMPKDRFSAEMPDATLATLKIQPSEPRDSAVYFCASGLDQPPMGTDTQYFGPGTRLTVL.